A selection of T cell receptor beta chains follows, all from one sample in a study of blood T cell repertoires in COVID-19. Method: immunoSEQ multiplex PCR; TCRdb's copy keeps in-frame clones and lacks some. The repertoire holds about 200,000 clones, roughly 88% seen once, with 5.6% in the top ten. Sequenced sample: PBMCs or T cells enriched from blood (not recorded which). The receptors stem from a man in his forties or fifties with acute COVID-19. The CDR3 runs from the conserved cysteine through the conserved F or W. Fields, in order: clone size, D gene, V gene, J gene, CDR3 DNA, CDR3 protein. The D gene is left open where the match is weak. The size field is filled for only some rows; it gives once, few, many or a size class.

>.|TRBD2|TRBV11-2|TRBJ2-4
TGTGCCAGCAGCCGGGAGGGGGGAGTAATAAACATTCAGTACTTC
CASSREGGVINIQYF
>.|TRBD1|TRBV6-5|TRBJ1-5
TGTGCCAGCAGTTCCCGGGACAGGGGTTACGGTCAGCCCCAGCATTTT
CASSSRDRGYGQPQHF
>.|.|TRBV29-1|TRBJ2-7
TGCAGCGTTGGAGGCAACTACGAGCAGTACTTC
CSVGGNYEQYF
>few|.|TRBV15|TRBJ2-7
TGTGCCACCAGCATCCGAGGACAACTTTTCGGGGAGCAGTACTTC
CATSIRGQLFGEQYF
>.|TRBD1|TRBV24-1|TRBJ1-1
TGTGCCACCAGAGGGGACAGGGGCACTGAAGCTTTCTTT
CATRGDRGTEAFF
>.|.|TRBV27|TRBJ2-1
TGTGCCAGCAGTTATGGACTAAATGAGCAGTTCTTC
CASSYGLNEQFF
>.|TRBD1|TRBV27|TRBJ1-2
TGTGCCAGCAGTTCCGGGACAGGGATAGGCTACACCTTC
CASSSGTGIGYTF
>.|.|TRBV2|TRBJ1-5
TGTGCCAGCAGGATGAAGGGGTATAGCAATCAGCCCCAGCATTTT
CASRMKGYSNQPQHF
>.|TRBD2|TRBV7-3|TRBJ2-7
TGTGCCAGCAGCTTAACTTCGGGGGGGTACGAGCAGTACTTC
CASSLTSGGYEQYF
>few|.|TRBV15|TRBJ2-3
TGTGCCACCAGCAGAGGTCCCGGGGGCACAGATACGCAGTATTTT
CATSRGPGGTDTQYF
>.|.|TRBV10-3|TRBJ2-7
TGTGCCATCAGTGAGTTTATAAACGAGCAGTACTTC
CAISEFINEQYF
>.|TRBD2|TRBV6-2/TRBV6-3|TRBJ2-4
TGTGCCAGCAGTCGTCTGGCGGGAGCTGGGGCCAAAAACATTCAGTACTTC
CASSRLAGAGAKNIQYF
>.|.|TRBV28|TRBJ2-5
TGTGCCAGCAGTCCCCTCGGTTTGACCCAGTACTTC
CASSPLGLTQYF
>.|TRBD2|TRBV28|TRBJ2-2
TGTGCCAGCAGTCCGGCTCGGACTAGCGGGTCGTCCGGGGAGCTGTTTTTT
CASSPARTSGSSGELFF
>once|.|TRBV6-1|TRBJ2-7
TGTGCCAGCAGTGAACGGTCCAGGGGATCCTACGAGCAGTACTTC
CASSERSRGSYEQYF
>few|TRBD2|TRBV27|TRBJ2-3
TGTGCCAGCAGTCACATGGTAGCGGGAGGGGGCGATACGCAGTATTTT
CASSHMVAGGGDTQYF
>.|TRBD1|TRBV7-7|TRBJ1-3
TGTGCTAGCAGCTTAGGGGGACAGGTCCTCAACACCATATATTTT
CASSLGGQVLNTIYF
>.|.|TRBV13|TRBJ2-7
TGTGCCAGCAGCTCTTCAGACGGGTTTAGCCACGAGCAGTACTTC
CASSSSDGFSHEQYF
>.|.|TRBV5-1|TRBJ2-2
TGCGCCAGCGGCATATACACCGGGGAGCTGTTTTTT
CASGIYTGELFF
>.|TRBD1|TRBV5-1|TRBJ1-6
TGCGCCAGCAGCTTTCAGGGGGGTAATTCACCCCTCCACTTT
CASSFQGGNSPLHF
>.|TRBD2|TRBV2|TRBJ2-5
TGTGCCAGCAGTCCTAGCGGGACCCAAGAGACCCAGTACTTC
CASSPSGTQETQYF
>few|.|TRBV28|TRBJ2-3
TGTGCCAGCAGTTTACCGCAACGGGAGAATATAGATACGCAGTATTTT
CASSLPQRENIDTQYF
>.|.|TRBV7-3|TRBJ2-1
TGTGCCAGCAGCTTAACGGCGGGAATCTACAATGAGCAGTTCTTC
CASSLTAGIYNEQFF
>.|.|TRBV10-1|TRBJ2-7
TGCGCCAGCAGTGAGTCTCGAAGGGGCGAGCAGTACTTC
CASSESRRGEQYF
>.|TRBD2|TRBV6-1|TRBJ2-1
TGTGCCAGCAGTGAACGCGGGGGGGATGAGCAGTTCTTC
CASSERGGDEQFF
>.|.|TRBV6-5|TRBJ2-7
TGTGCCAGCAGTCGGGGTCTACGCGGATACGAGCAGTACTTC
CASSRGLRGYEQYF
>.|.|TRBV6-5|TRBJ2-2
TGTGCCAGCACCCGACTAGCGAACACCGGGGAGCTGTTTTTT
CASTRLANTGELFF
>.|TRBD1|TRBV30|TRBJ1-1
TGTGCCTGGGACGCCGTCGGGACAGGGGTGACTGAAGCTTTCTTT
CAWDAVGTGVTEAFF
>.|.|TRBV28|TRBJ2-7
TGTGCCAGCAGCGCCCACAAGGTGCGGCCTACACCATTCCGGGACTCCAGCTCCTACGAGCAGTACTTC
CASSAHKVRPTPFRDSSSYEQYF
>.|.|TRBV19|TRBJ2-1
TGTGCCAGTACCCCGTGGACTGGCTCCTACAATGAGCAGTTCTTC
CASTPWTGSYNEQFF
>.|TRBD2|TRBV3-1/TRBV3-2|TRBJ2-5
TGTGCCAGCAGCCATGCGCGGAGATCTAGCGGACAAGAGACCCAGTACTTC
CASSHARRSSGQETQYF
>.|TRBD2|TRBV14|TRBJ2-7
TGTGCCAGCAGCGAAGGACTAGCCACCTTAATGGGGCTCGAGCAGTACTTC
CASSEGLATLMGLEQYF
>.|.|TRBV3-1/TRBV3-2|TRBJ1-2
TGTGCCAGCAGCCAAGAGTCCCCAGGAGGCTACACCTTC
CASSQESPGGYTF
>.|.|TRBV19|TRBJ2-4
TGTGCCAGTAGTATAGGAAAGGGCGGGGTATCGACATTATCAAACATTCAGTACTTC
CASSIGKGGVSTLSNIQYF
>.|.|TRBV30|TRBJ1-2
TGTGCCTGGAGTGTACGCGACAGCACCGGCTACACCTTC
CAWSVRDSTGYTF
>.|TRBD1|TRBV27|TRBJ1-2
TGTGCCAGCAGTTTATCACAGGGGGGAGGCTACACCTTC
CASSLSQGGGYTF
>.|TRBD2|TRBV7-9|TRBJ2-1
TGTGCCAGCAGCCCCAATAGCGGGAGCTCCTACAATGAGCAGTTCTTC
CASSPNSGSSYNEQFF
>.|.|TRBV28|TRBJ2-7
TGTGCCAGCAGCGGGAGCCGGCTTTCTGGCGAGCAGTACTTC
CASSGSRLSGEQYF
>.|TRBD1|TRBV28|TRBJ1-2
TGTGCCAGCAGTTTCGTTTCGGGACAGTCGTATGGCTACACCTTC
CASSFVSGQSYGYTF
>once|.|TRBV20-1|TRBJ2-5
TGCAGTGCTAGTCGGAGAGAGACCCAGTACTTC
CSASRRETQYF
>.|TRBD2|TRBV3-1/TRBV3-2|TRBJ2-3
TGTGCCAGCAGCCAAGCTGCGGGGGGGGCTACGCAGTATTTT
CASSQAAGGATQYF
>.|.|TRBV7-2|TRBJ1-1
TGTGCCAGCAGCCCCGGGGGATCGAACACTGAAGCTTTCTTT
CASSPGGSNTEAFF
>.|.|TRBV29-1|TRBJ1-4
TGCAGCGTTGAGAAGGGGGTGGGTGAAAAACTGTTTTTT
CSVEKGVGEKLFF